These 8 T cell receptor beta chains were all obtained from the same sample, sequenced in a study of siplizumab effects on memory and regulatory T cells. Method: immunoSEQ multiplex PCR; TCRdb's copy keeps in-frame clones and lacks some. The table has about 85,000 clones, 85% to 95% seen once. Specimen: CD8+ T cells sorted from blood. These receptors were taken from a human donor in good health.

The V and J genes are TRBV9 and TRBJ1-2; 10 nucleotides line up with TRBD1. This CDR3 spans 16 amino acids. Germline V gene data show CDR1 as SGDLS and CDR2 as YYNGEE. The V gene end was trimmed by 2 bases and the J gene end by 1 base; junction bases not matched to a gene: 5. The CDR3: CASSVGGQGRNYGYTF. The CDR3, as DNA: TGTGCCAGCAGCGTCGGGGGACAGGGGCGTAACTATGGCTACACCTTC.

This chain connects TRBV18 to TRBJ2-1; 8 positions match TRBD2. With V trimmed by 3 bases and J by 0 bases, 4 bases remained unmatched. Germline V gene lookup returns CDR1 KGHSH and CDR2 LQKENI. The CDR3 spans 16 residues. The CDR3 sequence: CASSPLLAGSYNEQFF. The CDR3 DNA is TGTGCCAGCTCACCGCTTCTAGCGGGCTCCTACAATGAGCAGTTCTTC.

The rearrangement joins TRBV13 to TRBJ1-2; 12 bases line up with TRBD1. There are 17 residues in the CDR3. Germline V lookup: CDR1 PRHDT, CDR2 FYEKMQ (reference sequence). The V gene end was trimmed by 5 bases and the J gene end by 2 bases; junction bases not matched to a gene: 9. As DNA, the CDR3 is TGTGCCAGCAGCCCCGAGGGACAGGGGGCGGCGAACTATGGCTACACCTTC. It codes for CASSPEGQGAANYGYTF. Based on the CDR3 plus reference TRBV13 and TRBJ1-2, the full variable domain is AAGVIQSPRHLIKEKRETATLKCYPIPRHDTVYWYQQGPGQDPQFLISFYEKMQSDKGSIPDRFSAQQFSDYHSELNMSSLELGDSALYFCASSPEGQGAANYGYTFGSGTRLTVV.

This chain connects TRBV19 to TRBJ2-5, with D uncertain. Deletions cut 6 bases from V and 4 bases from J, with 12 bases between. The CDR3 runs 13 residues. Germline V gene lookup returns CDR1 LNHDA and CDR2 SQIVND (reference sequence). This chain's CDR3 is CASRPSVGETQYF. CDR3 sequence (DNA): TGTGCCAGTAGGCCCTCGGTGGGAGAGACCCAGTACTTC.

This clone was recorded only once. V is TRBV19 and J is TRBJ1-1; D remains ambiguous. Germline CDR1 is LNHDA and CDR2 is SQIVND (reference sequence). V lost 3 bases to trimming and J lost 0 bases, with 14 bases between them. The CDR3 has 16 amino acids. The CDR3 DNA is TGTGCCAGTAGTATCAATGGTATGGGCATGAACACTGAAGCTTTCTTT. Amino acid sequence: CASSINGMGMNTEAFF.

CDR3 region: CASSLGYVTSGSGYEQYF. CDR3 coding DNA: TGTGCCAGCAGCTTGGGGTACGTAACTAGCGGGAGTGGCTACGAGCAGTACTTC. This chain uses TRBV5-5 with TRBJ2-7; TRBD2 matches 11 bases. The CDR3 is 18 residues long. Germline V gene data show CDR1 as SGHKS and CDR2 as YYEKEE (reference sequence). The trim removed 0 bases at V and 3 bases at J, leaving 11 bases unmatched.

The chain combines TRBV13 with TRBJ1-2; perhaps TRBD1 as D (6 bases). This CDR3 region has 15 residues. The germline V and J ends were trimmed by 5 bases and 2 bases, with 15 bases remaining between them. The V gene's germline CDR1 is PRHDT and CDR2 FYEKMQ (reference sequence). CDR3 bases: TGTGCCAGCAGCGAGGGCCAGGGGAGCAACTATGGCTACACCTTC. The encoded protein is CASSEGQGSNYGYTF.

This chain joins TRBV6-1 and TRBJ2-1; 8 positions agree with TRBD1. V dropped 3 bases and J dropped 5; count of bases not matched to a gene: 6. CDR1 and CDR2 (germline): MNHNS, SASEGT. CDR3 length equals 15 residues. CDR3 coding DNA: TGTGCCAGCAGTGAGGGTCAGGGGGCGAACAATGAGCAGTTCTTC. Its protein is CASSEGQGANNEQFF.